This record concerns one T cell receptor beta chain sequence. The antigen is not known. One entry per CDR3 protein, called by TCRdb with MiXCR from the 5' RACE reads. The data show tens of thousands of distinct CDR3 sequences, about 28% seen once. The germline gives CDR1 MNHEY, CDR2 SMNVEV (reference sequence). The CDR3 is made up of 17 amino acids. V trimming: 0 bases; J trimming: 5 bases; junction bases outside the gene matches: 12. General study points: Tumor-infiltrating Treg TCR alpha and beta sequences overlapped most with tumor naive CD4+ T cells, then blood naive.

Sequenced input: naive CD4+ T cells sorted from blood. This sample's subset: naive CD4+ T cells, CD4+CD45RA+CD25-. This chain joins TRBV27 and TRBJ1-2, with TRBD1 matching 7 bases. The origin of this receptor is a female donor with breast cancer. The CDR3 spells CASSLSPRQGKSYGYTF. The CDR3 nucleotides are TGTGCCAGCAGTTTATCCCCCCGACAGGGCAAAAGTTATGGCTACACCTTC.